Below, one TCR beta chain is given with its context. Its antigen is not identified. The record originates from a study of T cells after yellow fever vaccination. A 5'RACE template-switching step, the method used to make TCR cDNA, added a universal primer site and UMIs. TCRdb re-called the 5' RACE reads through MiXCR, storing one row per CDR3 protein. The sample records a few hundred thousand distinct CDR3 sequences, 17% being singletons. The CDR3 spans 14 residues. The germline V gene has CDR1 MNHEY and CDR2 SVGEGT. Trimming removed 2 bases from V and 8 bases from J; junction bases left unmatched: 5. Study-wide results and limits: In post-booster samples, most primary-vaccination clones reappeared (approximately 96% CD4, nearly 90% CD8). The bulk population could contribute abundant contaminating clonotypes to FACS-sorted repertoires. Among all clonotypes, a small share was observed in both CD4 and CD8 compartments.

V is TRBV6-2 or TRBV6-3 and J is TRBJ1-5, with 8 bases fitting TRBD1. This specimen consisted of PBMCs, obtained 5 days after the first yellow fever vaccination. This TCR derives from a man aged 18 to 29 who received the YFV17D yellow fever vaccine. For the CDR3, the DNA is TGTGCCAGCAGTTACGAGGGACAGGCTAAGCCCCAGCATTTT. Translation: CASSYEGQAKPQHF.